Given below is one T cell receptor beta chain in context. Its antigen is currently unknown. This specimen belongs to a study of graft-versus-host responses after intestinal transplantation. About the study: Anti-thymocyte globulin induction was given to all recipients, followed by tacrolimus and steroids for roughly three years. Notes on the study in general: Some GvH clones appeared in ileal mucosa or blood before recipient bone marrow. Declining HvG levels early post-transplant were linked to peak circulating GvH clone levels.

Some clones are missing from TCRdb's copy, which holds only in-frame ones; the method was immunoSEQ multiplex PCR. The sample shows several thousand clones, 83% of them seen only once. Graft material was processed, releasing intraepithelial and lamina propria lymphocytes. Deletions cut 4 bases from V and 6 bases from J, with 13 bases between. This CDR3 contains 14 residues. CDR1 is SGHNT, CDR2 YYREEE, per germline (reference sequence). The chain combines TRBV5-4 with TRBJ1-4; D uncertain. Specimen: ileum tissue, collected roughly 300 days after intestinal transplant. The receptor was isolated from a human patient who received an intestinal transplant, so some T cells may come from the graft donor. Here the CDR3 reads CASSPTLRDEKLFF. The CDR3, as DNA: TGTGCCAGCAGCCCTACGCTTAGGGATGAAAAACTGTTTTTT.